A selection of T cell receptor beta chains follows, all from one sample in a study of Graves' ophthalmopathy and Graves' hyperthyroidism. TCRdb re-derived calls from the multiplex PCR reads in MiXCR, one entry per CDR3 protein. This table has around 51,000 distinct CDR3 sequences, around 48% appearing once. Material: peripheral blood. The receptors derive from an adult man with Graves' ophthalmopathy. The CDR3 runs from the conserved cysteine through the conserved F or W. The D gene is left open where the match is weak. The listing skips clone size in some rows; elsewhere it reads once, few, many or a size class.

.	TRBJ1-4	14	TRBV20-1	.	CSASIPAAGEKLFF	TGCAGTGCTAGCATTCCCGCGGCGGGTGAAAAACTGTTTTTT
TRBD1	TRBJ1-3	18	TRBV5-1	.	CASSFRQGDIRSGNTIYF	TGCGCCAGCAGCTTCCGACAGGGGGACATCCGCTCTGGAAACACCATATATTTT
TRBD2	TRBJ2-5	15	TRBV3-1	many	CASSQEGGGEETQYF	TGTGCCAGCAGCCAAGAGGGTGGGGGGGAGGAGACCCAGTACTTC
.	TRBJ2-3	13	TRBV5-6	many	CASQATYTDTQYF	TGTGCCAGCCAAGCGACATACACAGATACGCAGTATTTT
.	TRBJ1-4	15	TRBV3-1	many	CASSQDRRGNEKLFF	TGTGCCAGCAGCCAAGATCGGCGGGGTAATGAAAAACTGTTTTTT
TRBD2	TRBJ2-3	17	TRBV24-1	.	CATSDPTSTRSTDTQYF	TGTGCCACCAGTGATCCGACTAGCACTCGTAGCACAGATACGCAGTATTTT
.	TRBJ1-3	13	TRBV24-1	.	CATSDRPDKTIYF	TGTGCCACCAGTGACCGACCCGATAAGACCATATATTTT
.	TRBJ1-1	14	TRBV6-4	many	CASSRTVGDIEAFF	TGTGCCAGCAGTCGGACAGTGGGTGACATTGAAGCTTTCTTT
TRBD2	TRBJ2-3	17	TRBV11-2	many	CASSLGGAGENTDTQYF	TGTGCCAGCAGCTTAGGAGGAGCGGGGGAAAACACAGATACGCAGTATTTT
TRBD1	TRBJ1-5	14	TRBV7-9	few	CACSRTGTDQPRHF	TGTGCCTGCAGCCGGACAGGAACCGATCAGCCCCGGCATTTT
.	TRBJ2-2	16	TRBV7-9	once	CASSNRGGANTGELFF	TGTGCCAGCAGCAACAGGGGAGGCGCGAACACCGGGGAGCTGTTTTTT
.	TRBJ1-3	16	TRBV20-1	.	CSASPLPGSSGNTIRF	TGCAGTGCTAGCCCCCTTCCAGGTAGCTCTGGAAACACCATACGTTTT
.	TRBJ1-6	12	TRBV5-1	.	CASSSYNSPLHF	TGCGCCAGTAGCTCCTATAATTCACCCCTCCACTTT
.	TRBJ2-3	14	TRBV30	few	CAWTPGSGTDTQYF	TGTGCCTGGACCCCCGGCAGCGGCACAGATACGCAGTATTTT
.	TRBJ2-1	19	TRBV15	many	CATSREPSLTGLTYNEQFF	TGTGCCACCAGCAGAGAACCCAGCCTTACAGGGCTTACTTACAATGAGCAGTTCTTC